Below, 18 T cell receptor beta chains from the same sample are listed, as sequenced in a study of blood T cell repertoires in COVID-19 (dated by TCRdb to 2018 to 2021). Receptor amplification or capture employed the immunoSEQ multiplex PCR assay. The clones in this table, taken by TCRdb from immuneACCESS, are in-frame only. Not every clone is retained; where verified, under half of the shortfall comes from an unresolved V gene, and the cause of the rest is unknown. The sample table contains some 170,000 clones; only one count was recorded for 75% to 80% of them. The ten largest clones add up to roughly 8.6% of the sample. The sequenced material came from peripheral blood. The receptors shown here come from a woman between 45 and 60 years old with active or convalescent COVID-19.

The rearrangement links TRBV11-3 to TRBJ2-3, with 13 bases that match TRBD2. CDR1 SGHNT and CDR2 YENEEA come from the germline V gene. The V segment lost 4 bases and the J segment 2 bases; nucleotides outside the gene matches: 9. This CDR3 spans 18 amino acids. The CDR3 DNA reads as TGTGCCAGCAGCTCCCAATGGACTAGCGGGGGATTCACAGATACGCAGTATTTT. This gives the protein CASSSQWTSGGFTDTQYF.

The genes are TRBV19 and TRBJ2-7; D perhaps matches TRBD1 (6 bases). The CDR3 has 14 amino acids. Trimming cost V 5 bases and J 0 bases, with 11 bases left between them. Germline V gene sequence: CDR1 LNHDA, CDR2 SQIVND (reference sequence). Here the CDR3 reads CASSGDIHSYEQYF. The CDR3 DNA follows: TGTGCCAGTAGTGGGGACATCCACTCCTACGAGCAGTACTTC.

The V gene is TRBV4-3, the J gene TRBJ2-3, with D perhaps matching TRBD1 (6 bases). Germline V gives CDR1 LGHNA, CDR2 YSLEER. The CDR3 contains 18 residues. Trimming shortened V by 0 bases and J by 3 bases, and 19 bases separated the two germline ends. CDR3 in amino acids: CASSQEPPTGYGTDTQYF. CDR3 coding DNA: TGCGCCAGCAGCCAAGAGCCCCCAACAGGGTACGGAACAGATACGCAGTATTTT.

This clone was observed once. The chain links TRBV3-1 (or the pseudogene TRBV3-2) to TRBJ2-3; TRBD1 agrees at 8 bases. Germline V gives CDR1 LGHDT, CDR2 YNNKEL (reference sequence). CDR3 length: 17 residues. J gave up 5 bases and V 2 bases, and 12 bases lay outside the gene matches. The CDR3 loop is CASSQKHRGTARDTQYF. As DNA, the CDR3 is TGTGCCAGCAGCCAAAAACACAGGGGGACGGCACGAGATACGCAGTATTTT.

V usage is TRBV5-5 and J usage is TRBJ1-2; TRBD1 might be the D (5 bases). The germline V gene encodes CDR1 SGHKS and CDR2 YYEKEE (reference sequence). The CDR3 is 14 residues long. Trimming stripped 0 bases from V and 6 bases from J, with 12 bases between. CDR3 bases: TGTGCCAGCAGCTTGGACCCCCCGACAGATGGCTACACCTTC. This translates into CASSLDPPTDGYTF.

This chain uses TRBV6-2 or TRBV6-3 with TRBJ2-4, with 7 positions matching TRBD1. CDR3 length: 14 amino acids. V dropped 4 bases and J dropped 1; count of bases not matched to a gene: 1. The germline CDR1 and CDR2 sequences are MNHEY and SVGEGT. The CDR3, as DNA: TGTGCCAGCAGTTCGGACAGGGCCAAAAACATTCAGTACTTC. This gives the protein CASSSDRAKNIQYF.

The chain carries TRBV7-8 and TRBJ2-7; 11 bases line up with TRBD2. The CDR3 extends over 18 amino acids. The junction had 11 bases not matched to a gene; V was cut back by 3 bases and J by 1 base. Germline V CDR1 and CDR2: SGHVS, FQNEAQ. The CDR3 DNA reads TGTGCCAGCAGCTTCTTGACTAGCGGGACCGCCGCTTCCTACGAGCAGTACTTC. Translation gives CASSFLTSGTAASYEQYF.

V is TRBV28 and J is TRBJ2-4; the match to TRBD2 covers 12 bases. V gave up 6 bases and J gave up 1 base; unmatched junction bases: 13. CDR1 and CDR2 (germline): MDHEN, SYDVKM. The CDR3 runs to 19 residues. The CDR3 region is CASSPGLTSGRRAKNIQYF. The DNA for the CDR3 is TGTGCCAGCAGCCCGGGCCTTACTAGCGGGAGGCGGGCCAAAAACATTCAGTACTTC. Variable domain in full (rest from reference TRBV28 and TRBJ2-4): DVKVTQSSRYLVKRTGEKVFLECVQDMDHENMFWYRQDPGLGLRLIYFSYDVKMKEKGDIPEGYSVSREKKERFSLILESASTNQTSMYLCASSPGLTSGRRAKNIQYFGAGTRLSVL.

This chain joins TRBV3-1 (or the pseudogene TRBV3-2) and TRBJ1-5; 10 bases line up with TRBD1. The length of the CDR3 is 15 residues. V trimming: 4 bases; J trimming: 2 bases; junction bases outside the gene matches: 2. CDR1 is LGHDT, CDR2 YNNKEL, per germline (reference sequence). The CDR3 sequence: CASSLGTGGNQPQHF. CDR3 coding DNA: TGTGCCAGCAGCCTCGGGACAGGGGGCAATCAGCCCCAGCATTTT.

The V and J genes are TRBV27 and TRBJ2-3, with 10 bases matching TRBD2. Losses at the gene ends were 4 bases for V and 4 bases for J; bases not matched to a gene: 5. The CDR3 is 15 amino acids. Germline CDR1 and CDR2: MNHEY and SMNVEV (reference sequence). Here the CDR3 reads CASSSGLAIADTQYF. The CDR3 DNA is TGTGCCAGCAGTTCGGGACTAGCGATCGCAGATACGCAGTATTTT.

This clone occurred a few times. The CDR3 DNA follows: TGTGCCAGCAGCCCCCCGGGCGGGGTCGCTTTCTTT. Protein product: CASSPPGGVAFF. The chain links TRBV7-6 to TRBJ1-1; unclear D gene. Germline V CDR1 and CDR2: SGHVS, FNYEAQ. The CDR3 has 12 residues. The V end was cut by 5 bases, the J end by 11 bases, with 15 bases between. The full variable domain, completed using reference TRBV7-6 and TRBJ1-1, is GAGVSQSPRYKVTKRGQDVALRCDPISGHVSLYWYRQALGQGPEFLTYFNYEAQQDKSGLPNDRFSAERPEGSISTLTIQRTEQRDSAMYRCASSPPGGVAFFGQGTRLTVV.

J is TRBJ1-3 and V is TRBV2, with a weak D call TRBD1 (5 bases). This CDR3 is built from 15 residues. V shed 0 bases and J shed 4 bases, with 10 bases lying between them. The germline V gene has CDR1 SNHLY and CDR2 FYNNEI. CDR3 DNA: TGTGCCAGCAGTGAAGCGGGGGGAAGGGGAAACACCATATATTTT. Its protein is CASSEAGGRGNTIYF.

This clone has a single count. The CDR3 loop is CASRHPGRAGYIDTQYF. CDR3 DNA sequence: TGTGCCAGCAGACACCCTGGGAGGGCCGGGTATATAGATACGCAGTATTTT. The chain couples TRBV28 to TRBJ2-3, with 7 bases identical to TRBD2. This CDR3 comprises 17 residues. V lost 6 bases to trimming and J lost 5 bases; unmatched junction nucleotides: 17. Per the germline V gene, CDR1 is MDHEN and CDR2 is SYDVKM.

The rearrangement uses TRBV18 and TRBJ1-6; 8 bases match TRBD1. Losses at the gene ends were 6 bases for V and 9 bases for J; bases not matched to a gene: 7. The CDR3 contains 14 residues. Looked up from germline, CDR1 is KGHSH and CDR2 is LQKENI. The CDR3 sequence is CASSQGQGSSPLHF. CDR3 coding DNA: TGTGCCAGCTCTCAAGGACAGGGTTCTTCACCCCTCCACTTT.

CDR3 DNA: TGTGCCAGTAGTAACCCGGGACTAGCTTTCGGGAACAATGAGCAGTTCTTC. As protein: CASSNPGLAFGNNEQFF. The rearrangement uses TRBV19 and TRBJ2-1, with 9 bases lining up with TRBD2. The CDR3 is made up of 17 amino acids. The V gene end was trimmed by 4 bases and the J gene end by 5 bases; junction bases not matched to a gene: 12. Per the germline V gene, CDR1 is LNHDA and CDR2 is SQIVND (reference sequence).

This rearrangement joins TRBV5-6 to TRBJ2-3; 7 bases agree with TRBD2. Germline V lookup: CDR1 SGHDT, CDR2 YYEEEE. Trimming took 6 bases from V and 5 from J; bases not matched to a gene: 15. There are 16 residues in the CDR3. The CDR3 DNA reads TGTGCCAGCATCAATCGGGGGGAGGGTTGGGAAGATACGCAGTATTTT. Translating it yields CASINRGEGWEDTQYF.

V usage is TRBV4-3 and J usage is TRBJ2-3; the D gene is possibly TRBD2 (6 bases). The CDR3 contains 15 residues. Trimming removed 0 bases at V and 6 bases at J, with 13 bases between. CDR1 and CDR2 (germline): LGHNA, YSLEER. CDR3 region: CASSQDPGGADTQYF. The CDR3, as DNA: TGCGCCAGCAGCCAAGATCCGGGCGGGGCCGATACGCAGTATTTT.

The V gene is TRBV29-1, the J gene TRBJ1-4, with 9 bases aligning to TRBD1. There are 14 residues in the CDR3. Germline CDR1 SQVTM, CDR2 ANQGSEA. V lost 6 bases to trimming and J lost 7 bases; unmatched junction nucleotides: 9. This CDR3 reads CSVSGTGLREKLFF. The CDR3 coding sequence is TGCAGCGTATCCGGGACAGGGCTGCGTGAAAAACTGTTTTTT.